The source of this T cell receptor beta chain is a study of STAT5B mutations in CD4+ large granular lymphocyte leukemia. Looking at the study overall: Among healthy controls, a particular HLA allele went with more CDR3 'QG' motifs. Findings of the study overall: About 25% of private leukemic clonotypes occurred rarely in other patients' non-leukemic repertoires. Top patient clones used TRBV06 genes more often: 8/27 versus 2/35 in controls.

Of note for this clone: Antigen: not known.

There are 15 residues in the CDR3. Trimming took 4 bases from V and 6 from J; bases not matched to a gene: 8. Germline CDR1 and CDR2: ENHRY and SYGVKD. Controls came from buffy coats of healthy blood donors. The repertoire was sequenced with immunoSEQ multiplex PCR; TCRdb's copy has only in-frame clones and lacks some. Among around 31,000 clones listed, about 70% were seen once. This clonotype was obtained from a human donor in good health. This chain uses TRBV10-3 with TRBJ2-7; 11 bases align to TRBD1. Input material: CD4+ T cells from blood buffy coats. CDR3 region: CAISGAGTGGSEQYF. The CDR3 DNA follows: TGTGCCATCAGTGGGGCGGGGACAGGGGGGTCCGAGCAGTACTTC.